This section outlines one TCR beta chain sequence together with its context. Its antigen is still unknown. No base quality information exists; no much larger clone differs at one position. Bulk bone marrow was analyzed, and T-cell subsets were not sorted. Bone marrow from 11 myelodysplastic syndrome patients was immunosequenced for TCR beta CDR3 regions before and after hypomethylating agent therapy. Each patient contributed a baseline bone marrow plus two to three bone marrows at different post-treatment timepoints for longitudinal repertoire tracking. Genomic DNA was isolated from whole bone marrow, and DNA quality was assessed with TapeStation, NanoDrop OneC and PicoGreen assays. Based on the germline V gene (reference sequence), the CDR1 and CDR2 sequences are GTSNPN and SVGIG. The V end gives up 3 bases and the J end 4 bases, leaving 9 bases in the junction not matched to a gene. The CDR3 spans 14 residues, from the cysteine through the phenylalanine. Kept here is only the CDR3 DNA, which spans 42 bases and is read in frame from base 1.

These data belong to a study of hypomethylating agent response in myelodysplastic syndrome (dated by TCRdb to 2020 to 2022). With respect to the entire study: Patients were treated with the hypomethylating agents azacitidine (about 75% of the 11) or decitabine (3 of 11). The cohort was composed of about 9 male and a couple of female myelodysplastic syndrome patients. Patients had a mean age of about 70 +/- 6 years, and a diploid cytogenetic profile was the most common. The most frequent mutation was TET2, found in about 45% of the 11 patients. Roughly six patients responded with complete response or hematologic improvement, and five patients were non-responders. Response was defined as complete response or hematologic improvement, and patients meeting neither criterion were classed as non-responders. General study outcomes and caveats: Novel clonotypes were found to emerge more often in responders, whereas more contracted clonotypes were observed in non-responders after treatment. A possible recognition of novel MDS antigens by the shared GLIPH2 clusters was not confirmed and needs experimental validation. Only about a dozen patients were analyzed, so the cohort was small. The healthy control donors were not matched in age to the MDS patients, and this mismatch could have affected the comparison between MDS and healthy donors. After treatment with a hypomethylating agent, no significant changes in richness, rarefaction diversity or clonality were seen, whether all patients were considered together or each response group separately.

Libraries were made using the immunoSEQ multiplex PCR assay. Each sample was run at survey resolution as two replicates of around 200 ng apiece, for a total of around 400 ng of DNA. The hsTCRB kit detected rearranged TCRB sequences in genomic DNA using multiplex PCR primers targeting V and J genes. In the first PCR, the CDR3 region was amplified for around 28 cycles with the QIAGEN Multiplex PCR Kit. An 8-cycle second PCR added sample barcodes and Illumina adapters to each replicate. Pooled libraries were quantified with a QuantStudio 6 and the KAPA library quantification kit. Roughly 16 pM of pooled libraries were sequenced on an Illumina MiSeq with 156-cycle single-end reads and a 15-cycle index read. The paper's processing steps were these. Of roughly 180,000 unique clonotypes, 1.5% to 2% were flagged by VDJdb annotation as previously reported viral-epitope-specific. Raw reads were processed by the immunoSEQ Data Assistant and immunoSEQ Analyzer into normalized, annotated TCRB repertoires. BioAnalyzer and version 0.6.5 of the immunarch R package were the tools used for clonotype analysis. Before richness was estimated, every repertoire was downsampled to the clone count of the smallest repertoire. Clonotypes were classified as expanded, contracted or novel by Fisher's exact tests, with novel defined as zero frequency before treatment. Significantly changed CDR3 beta sequences were clustered with GLIPH2 using simulation_depth=1000 and kmer_min_depth=3, and CDR3s shorter than five residues were excluded. The immuneACCESS repertoire file appears here via TCRdb, limited to in-frame rearrangements. These files lack a portion of the clones; in checked studies, under half of the deficit traces to unresolved V genes, and the cause of the others is not known. V, J and clone size reflect that table, while D and trimming were determined from the DNA. This sample has a few thousand clones in its table, and roughly 80% of those were observed once. 18% of the sample is in the top ten clones.

The sequencing here drew on bone marrow, taken before or after starting hypomethylating agent treatment for myelodysplastic syndrome (not recorded which). Rearrangement joined TRBV30 to TRBJ2-7; 7 middle bases align to TRBD2. The source is a human donor with myelodysplastic syndrome. The DNA is TGTGCCTGGAGCGGCGGGAGCGGGCTTTACGAGCAGTACTTC. It is translated as CAWSGGSGLYEQYF.